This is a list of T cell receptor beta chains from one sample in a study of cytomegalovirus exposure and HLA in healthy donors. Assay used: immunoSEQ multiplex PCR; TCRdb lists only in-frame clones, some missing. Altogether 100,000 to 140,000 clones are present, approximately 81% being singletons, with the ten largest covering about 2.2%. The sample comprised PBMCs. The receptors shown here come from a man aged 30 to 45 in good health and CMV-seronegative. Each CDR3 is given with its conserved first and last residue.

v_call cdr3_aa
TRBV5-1 CASSFTSGIQETQYF
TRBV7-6 CASSSPGQGEYGYTF
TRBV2 CASGVLAGSGLLFF
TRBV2 CASSYSSYNEQFF
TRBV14 CASSQDRGTENYEQYF
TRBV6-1 CASSEGGRHTDTQYF
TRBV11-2 CASSLGENSPLHF
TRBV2 CAIPRGDEQFF
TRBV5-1 CASSFGLAGSETQYF
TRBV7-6 CASSENRDRAYEQYF
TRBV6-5 CASGGGYTGELFF
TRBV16 CASSPRSDEQFF
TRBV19 CASSRGAVNTEAFF
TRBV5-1 CASSWETPREGNTIYF
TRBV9 CASSATGNPYEQYF
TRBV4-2 CASSQETLATETQYF
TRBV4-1 CASSQVPGKTLYNEQFF
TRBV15 CATAAAYEQYF
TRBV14 CASSHGAGSPLHF
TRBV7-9 CASSLAGTFTEQYF
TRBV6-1 CASSLTGETIYF
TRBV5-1 CATPRGPGTYEQYF
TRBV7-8 CASISLAGGNEQFF
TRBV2 CASSETGGPLETQYF
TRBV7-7 CASSPGTSTDTQYF
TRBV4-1 CASSQGLRDLISYEQYF
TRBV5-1 CASSPGTAQETQYF
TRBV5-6 CASSLVRGHGYTF
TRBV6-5 CASTFGQGFGYTF
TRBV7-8 CASSWGVGGTDTQYF